A single T cell receptor (beta chain) is shown here with its context. Its antigen is as yet unknown. Other DNA variants within this sample encode the same CDR3. Sequencing used immunoSEQ multiplex PCR; TCRdb keeps in-frame clones, though not all of them. The sample shows some 2,000,000 clones, over 85% of them seen only once. The sample originates from a study of shared clonotypes between healthy human individuals. Study context: With ages of 18 to 49, the donors were a couple of women and a few men.

Regarding the study as a whole: Sorted-subset samples were not fully sequenced, rarefaction indicated.

V lost 0 bases to trimming and J lost 4 bases, with 9 bases between them. The CDR3 totals 14 residues. Germline V gene sequence: CDR1 MNHEY, CDR2 SMNVEV (reference sequence). The chain employs TRBV27 and TRBJ1-2, with D unclear. The sequence was obtained from a man aged 18 to 29 in good health. The sequenced sample consisted of naive CD4+ T cells sorted from blood. This sample's subset: CD45RA+ positively selected. In DNA, the CDR3 is TGTGCCAGCAGTTTATCGGCGGGAGGCTATGGCTACACCTTC. Translating it yields CASSLSAGGYGYTF.